These 5 T cell receptor beta chains share one sample of origin, sequenced in a study of blood T cell repertoires in COVID-19. The protocol was immunoSEQ multiplex PCR, while the TCRdb copy is restricted to in-frame clones and leaves out a portion. The sample has 200,000 to 250,000 clones; 75% to 85% are singletons. Material for sequencing was PBMCs or T cells enriched from blood (not recorded which). These receptors were taken from a woman aged 40 to 50 with acute COVID-19.

The rearrangement uses TRBV7-3 and TRBJ2-5, with 7 bases identical to TRBD2. The CDR3 runs 18 residues. CDR1 SGHTA and CDR2 FQGTGA come from the germline V gene. Trimming cost V 2 bases and J 1 base; bases outside gene matches: 13. The CDR3 loop is CASSLLGFRGVPQETQYF. The CDR3 DNA sequence: TGTGCCAGCAGCTTATTAGGGTTTCGGGGGGTGCCCCAAGAGACCCAGTACTTC.

V is TRBV7-2 and J is TRBJ1-4; D is undetermined. The V end was cut by 1 base, the J end by 5 bases, with 11 bases between. The CDR3 runs to 15 residues. In germline, CDR1 is SGHTA, CDR2 FQGNSA. CDR3 nucleotide sequence: TGTGCCAGCAGCTTAGACAGCACCCGAAATGAAAAACTGTTTTTT. Residues: CASSLDSTRNEKLFF. Full variable domain (remainder filled in from reference TRBV7-2 and TRBJ1-4): GAGVSQSPSNKVTEKGKDVELRCDPISGHTALYWYRQSLGQGLEFLIYFQGNSAPDKSGLPSDRFSAERTGGSVSTLTIQRTQQEDSAVYLCASSLDSTRNEKLFFGSGTQLSVL.

CDR3 sequence (DNA): TGCAGCGTTGAAGTTTCCCTTGGGGGAGGCCAGCATTTT. Translated: CSVEVSLGGGQHF. The chain employs TRBV29-1 and TRBJ1-5; TRBD1 is a possible D gene (5 bases). This CDR3 has 13 amino acids. Germline assignment: CDR1 SQVTM and CDR2 ANQGSEA. The V and J ends lost 1 base and 12 bases respectively, with 16 bases between them. The full variable domain, completed using reference TRBV29-1 and TRBJ1-5, is SAVISQKPSRDICQRGTSLTIQCQVDSQVTMMFWYRQQPGQSLTLIATANQGSEATYESGFVIDKFPISRPNLTFSTLTVSNMSPEDSSIYLCSVEVSLGGGQHFGDGTRLSIL.

The genes are TRBV15 and TRBJ1-1; no firm D call. V was pared by 0 bases and J by 3 bases, with 20 bases between. This CDR3 has 18 amino acids. Germline values: CDR1 LNHNV, CDR2 YYDKDF (reference sequence). The DNA for the CDR3 is TGTGCCACCAGCAGAGATCTTCCCCAAGGACTTTTGTACACTGAAGCTTTCTTT. The encoded protein is CATSRDLPQGLLYTEAFF.

The chain carries TRBV5-5 and TRBJ2-2, with 9 nucleotides matching TRBD2. The CDR3 sequence is 16 residues long. V dropped 0 bases and J dropped 7; count of bases not matched to a gene: 7. Germline CDR1 is SGHKS and CDR2 is YYEKEE (reference sequence). CDR3: CASSLESSGIIGELFF. The CDR3 DNA follows: TGTGCCAGCAGCTTGGAATCTAGCGGGATTATCGGGGAGCTGTTTTTT.